Below, one T cell receptor (beta chain) is given with its context. This record comes from a study of blood T cell repertoires in COVID-19. Study details: Sample material is recorded as cDNA or gDNA derived from T cells, B-cell-depleted T cells, or PBMCs.

Ages ranged from about 18 to 89 years, with residence in about two dozen US areas. Recovered participants had two consecutive negative NP/OP PCR tests, healthcare professional clearance, or symptom resolution. The CDR3 runs 14 residues. J lost 8 bases, V lost 4 bases, and 8 bases had no gene match. Germline V gene sequence: CDR1 KGHDR, CDR2 SFDVKD. Assay: immunoSEQ multiplex PCR; the TCRdb copy retains only in-frame clones and omits some. The sample has almost 250,000 clones, about 89% seen once. This rearrangement joins TRBV24-1 to TRBJ1-1; the match to TRBD1 covers 8 bases. The sequenced sample was PBMCs or T cells enriched from blood (not recorded which). This clonotype was obtained from a young woman who had recovered from COVID-19. Here the CDR3 reads CATSETGGLSEAFF. In nucleotides, the CDR3 is TGTGCCACCAGTGAAACAGGGGGTCTATCGGAAGCTTTCTTT.